Following are 5 T cell receptor beta chains from one sample sequenced in a study of blood T cells in healthy people across ages. Alongside a J-beta primer mix, a sample-barcoded 5' primer served in a second PCR lasting about 6 to 12 cycles. In TCRdb, the 5' RACE reads were re-called with MiXCR into one record per CDR3 protein. The top ten clones hold about 3.9% of a sample with about 510,000 distinct CDR3 sequences, about 29% of them seen once. Separately, the same data were catalogued under a study of T cells of mothers and their children.

The sequenced sample was blood. The receptors were sampled from a boy younger than 10 in good health.

V gene TRBV5-5 combines with J gene TRBJ2-7, with 13 bases fitting TRBD2. The V and J ends lost 0 bases and 6 bases, in that order; junction bases with no gene match: 3. CDR1 and CDR2 (germline): SGHKS, YYEKEE (reference sequence). The CDR3 runs 15 residues. This chain's CDR3 is CASSLDGLAGVEQYF. DNA for the CDR3: TGTGCCAGCAGCTTGGACGGACTAGCGGGAGTCGAGCAGTACTTC. Filled out from reference TRBV5-5 and TRBJ2-7, the complete variable domain reads DAGVTQSPTHLIKTRGQQVTLRCSPISGHKSVSWYQQVLGQGPQFIFQYYEKEERGRGNFPDRFSARQFPNYSSELNVNALLLGDSALYLCASSLDGLAGVEQYFGPGTRLTVT.

The V and J genes are TRBV5-1 and TRBJ2-3; D is tentatively TRBD1 or TRBD2 (5 bases each). V was trimmed by 4 bases and J by 0 bases, leaving 12 bases between them. This CDR3 is 15 amino acids long. Germline CDR1 SGHRS, CDR2 YFSETQ. Here the CDR3 reads CASSRGVSSTDTQYF. For the CDR3, the DNA is TGCGCCAGCAGCAGAGGGGTTTCTAGCACAGATACGCAGTATTTT.

This clonotype turned up a few times. The chain has TRBV12-3 or TRBV12-4 and TRBJ2-5, with 7 bases matching TRBD2. With the DNA end fitting TRBJ2-1 better, the J assignment may be wrong. The CDR3 loop spans 15 amino acids. The chain's CDR3 is CASSFLLAAYNEQFF. Written as DNA, the CDR3 is TGTGCCAGCAGTTTTCTCCTAGCGGCCTACAATGAGCAGTTCTTC.

The chain recombines TRBV20-1 with TRBJ2-1; D is perhaps TRBD2 (6 bases). Trimming took off 6 bases at V and 4 bases at J, with 10 bases between the two ends. The germline gives CDR1 DFQATT, CDR2 SNEGSKA (reference sequence). The CDR3 has 12 residues. The CDR3 sequence: CSADGTYNEQFF. The CDR3 DNA reads TGCAGTGCCGACGGGACTTACAATGAGCAGTTCTTC.

This chain joins TRBV28 and TRBJ2-7; 10 bases align to TRBD2. CDR1 MDHEN and CDR2 SYDVKM come from the germline V gene. With 3 bases clipped from V and 2 bases from J, the junction kept 7 bases outside the gene matches. The CDR3 is made up of 16 amino acids. The CDR3 DNA sequence: TGTGCCAGCAGTTTGCCGGGACTAGCGATTACCTACGAGCAGTACTTC. Protein: CASSLPGLAITYEQYF.